A selection of T cell receptor beta chains follows, all from one sample in a study of beta chain features in type 1 diabetes. Some clones are missing from TCRdb's copy, which holds only in-frame ones; the method was immunoSEQ multiplex PCR. The table records some 350,000 clones, 9.6% of them present only once. Specimen: central memory CD4+ T cells from blood. The receptors were gathered from a man younger than 40 with type 1 diabetes. Each CDR3 is given with its conserved first and last residue. The D gene is left open where the match is weak. A row's size may be missing; if present it is once, few, many or a size class.

clone size,J gene,V gene,D gene,CDR3 DNA,CDR3 protein
NA,TRBJ2-3,TRBV27,NA,TGTGCCAGCAGTTTTAGGGGAGATACGCAGTATTTT,CASSFRGDTQYF
NA,TRBJ2-1,TRBV2,TRBD1,TGTGCCAGCAGTCCACCCCCCGGGACAGTCTACAATGAGCAGTTCTTC,CASSPPPGTVYNEQFF
NA,TRBJ2-5,TRBV5-1,NA,TGCGCCAGCAGCTGGTTGACAGGAGTCCAAGAGACCCAGTACTTC,CASSWLTGVQETQYF
few,TRBJ2-1,TRBV5-1,NA,TGCGCCAGCAGCTTAGAGGGAGACTCCTACAATGAGCAGTTCTTC,CASSLEGDSYNEQFF
NA,TRBJ1-2,TRBV28,NA,TGTGCCAGCAGTTCCGGGGCGAGGCGCTATGGCTACACCTTC,CASSSGARRYGYTF
NA,TRBJ2-1,TRBV5-8,TRBD2,TGTGCCAGCAGCACCCGGCGGGGGTCGAATGAGCAGTTCTTC,CASSTRRGSNEQFF
many,TRBJ1-2,TRBV5-1,NA,TGCGCCAGCAGCTTGGACGTACAGATTTATGGCTACACCTTC,CASSLDVQIYGYTF
NA,TRBJ2-7,TRBV27,TRBD2,TGTGCCAGCAGTTTTTCGGGAGGGCCGGGTGGAGAGCAGTACTTC,CASSFSGGPGGEQYF
few,TRBJ1-5,TRBV27,NA,TGTGCCAGCAGTTTGTGGGCCTCTGATCAGCCCCAGCATTTT,CASSLWASDQPQHF
few,TRBJ2-3,TRBV6-5,NA,TGTGCCAGCAGTTACTCCGCGGGCGGCGCCGATACGCAGTATTTT,CASSYSAGGADTQYF
many,TRBJ1-1,TRBV28,TRBD1,TGTGCCAGCAGTTTAAGGACAGGGAGAGCTTTCTTT,CASSLRTGRAFF
NA,TRBJ2-7,TRBV15,NA,TGTGCCACCAGAAGAGACTTTCACGAGCAGTACTTC,CATRRDFHEQYF
NA,TRBJ1-1,TRBV5-6,TRBD1,TGTGCCAGCAGCTTAACCTCCGGGACAGGGTTCATGAACACTGAAGCTTTCTTT,CASSLTSGTGFMNTEAFF
few,TRBJ2-1,TRBV18,TRBD2,TGTGCCAGCTCCCAGGCTAGCGGGAGAAACAATGAGCAGTTCTTC,CASSQASGRNNEQFF
many,TRBJ1-2,TRBV21-1,NA,TGTGCCAGCACCCCGACAGGGCTTAACTATGGCTACACCTTC,CASTPTGLNYGYTF
few,TRBJ2-3,TRBV6-5,NA,TGTGCCAGCAGTCTGACCTACACAGATACGCAGTATTTT,CASSLTYTDTQYF
few,TRBJ1-5,TRBV10-2,NA,TGCGCCAGCAGTGATTATATGGATCAGCCCCAGCATTTT,CASSDYMDQPQHF
NA,TRBJ2-7,TRBV6-6,TRBD2,TGTGCCAGCAGTATCTCGACTAGCGGTAGCTCCTACGAGCAGTACTTC,CASSISTSGSSYEQYF
NA,TRBJ2-7,TRBV15,TRBD2,TGTGCCACCAGGGGACTAGCGGACTCCTACGAGCAGTACTTC,CATRGLADSYEQYF
few,TRBJ2-7,TRBV9,TRBD2,TGTGCCAGCAGCGTAGGGGCTAGCGGGACCTACGAGCAGTACTTC,CASSVGASGTYEQYF
NA,TRBJ1-5,TRBV30,NA,TGTGCCTGGAGTGTCGGGCAGTTAAATCAGCCCCAGCATTTT,CAWSVGQLNQPQHF
NA,TRBJ1-1,TRBV28,NA,TGTGCCAGCAGTTTCGGGGCGGCGGGGGCTTTCTTT,CASSFGAAGAFF
NA,TRBJ2-7,TRBV6-1,TRBD1,TGTGCCAGCAAGCCAGGGGGCCTGGACGAGCAGTACTTC,CASKPGGLDEQYF
NA,TRBJ2-5,TRBV5-4,TRBD1,TGTGCCAGCAGCCGCGACAGGGGAGCACAAGAGACCCAGTACTTC,CASSRDRGAQETQYF
NA,TRBJ2-2,TRBV7-2,TRBD1,TGTGCCAGCTCCGGGACAGGGGGGAGCGGGGAGCTGTTTTTT,CASSGTGGSGELFF
NA,TRBJ2-7,TRBV7-2,TRBD1,TGTGCCACCACTGGACAGGGGAGCTCCTACGAGCAGTACTTC,CATTGQGSSYEQYF
NA,TRBJ2-3,TRBV27,TRBD1,TGTGCCAGCAGGAAACAGGGGTCCGATACGCAGTATTTT,CASRKQGSDTQYF
few,TRBJ2-3,TRBV6-5,NA,TGTGCCAGCATACCCTCTTTGGGGGCAGATACGCAGTATTTT,CASIPSLGADTQYF
few,TRBJ2-1,TRBV7-7,TRBD2,TGTGCCAGCAGCCACGAAGGGACTAGCGCTTACAATGAGCAGTTCTTC,CASSHEGTSAYNEQFF
few,TRBJ2-5,TRBV6-6,NA,TGTGCCAGCAGTTCCTTCCAATACTTCGAGACCCAGTACTTC,CASSSFQYFETQYF
NA,TRBJ1-2,TRBV4-3,NA,TGCGCCAGCAGCCAAGTTCAGGGACTGGGGGGCTACACCTTC,CASSQVQGLGGYTF
few,TRBJ2-1,TRBV2,NA,TGTGCCAGCAGTTACTTTTCCAGGGGCAATGAGCAGTTCTTC,CASSYFSRGNEQFF
few,TRBJ2-1,TRBV4-3,TRBD2,TGCGCCAGCAGCCAAGAGACTAGCTGGGAGAATGAGCAGTTCTTC,CASSQETSWENEQFF
few,TRBJ2-2,TRBV30,TRBD1,TGTGCCTGGAGTTTGGCGACAGGGGCGTCCGGGGAGCTGTTTTTT,CAWSLATGASGELFF
many,TRBJ1-2,TRBV6-6,TRBD1,TGTGCCAGCAGTTACTCGAACCGGGACAGTGGCTACACCTTC,CASSYSNRDSGYTF
NA,TRBJ1-1,TRBV7-9,NA,TGTGCCAGCAGCCCCGGACAGTTCCGCACTGAAGCTTTCTTT,CASSPGQFRTEAFF
few,TRBJ2-1,TRBV7-6,NA,TGTGCCAGCAGCTTAAATCCCTTCAGCTCCTACAATGAGCAGTTCTTC,CASSLNPFSSYNEQFF
NA,TRBJ2-2,TRBV7-8,NA,TGTGCCAGCAGCCCTTTGGCGAACACCGGGGAGCTGTTTTTT,CASSPLANTGELFF
NA,TRBJ1-1,TRBV4-1,NA,TGCGCCAGCAGCCCCGGTCTTCAGGGGAGGGCTTTCTTT,CASSPGLQGRAFF
NA,TRBJ2-5,TRBV27,NA,TGTGCCAGCAGAGGGAGTATGGAGACCCAGTACTTC,CASRGSMETQYF
few,TRBJ1-4,TRBV27,TRBD1,TGTGCCAGCAGTGTCGGGACAGGGGTTACTAATGAAAAACTGTTTTTT,CASSVGTGVTNEKLFF
NA,TRBJ2-3,TRBV10-3,TRBD2,TGTGCCATCAGGAGGACTAGCGGGGGATCCACAGATACGCAGTATTTT,CAIRRTSGGSTDTQYF
few,TRBJ1-4,TRBV28,NA,TGTGCCAGCAGTTTTTCGCGCTTAGCTGAAAAACTGTTTTTT,CASSFSRLAEKLFF
NA,TRBJ2-2,TRBV5-1,NA,TGCGCCAGCAGCTTGACCCTAGCAGTAGGCGTTGGGGAGCTGTTTTTT,CASSLTLAVGVGELFF
NA,TRBJ1-1,TRBV7-2,NA,TGTGCCAGCAGCTCAACAGTGAGGGCCGACACTGAAGCTTTCTTT,CASSSTVRADTEAFF
NA,TRBJ2-5,TRBV6-5,TRBD2,TGTGCCAGTGGACTAGCAGGAGAGACCCAGTACTTC,CASGLAGETQYF
many,TRBJ1-2,TRBV27,TRBD1,TGTGCCAGCAGGGTAGACAGGGGCTATGGCTACACCTTC,CASRVDRGYGYTF
few,TRBJ2-3,TRBV7-9,NA,TGTGCCAGCAGCCAACAAGATACGCAGTATTTT,CASSQQDTQYF
few,TRBJ1-1,TRBV5-5,NA,TGTGCCAGCAGCTTGGGATTGGGACAGAACACTGAAGCTTTCTTT,CASSLGLGQNTEAFF
few,TRBJ2-7,TRBV11-2,TRBD2,TGTGCCAGCGCGTATAGCGGGAGCTACGAGCAGTACTTC,CASAYSGSYEQYF
few,TRBJ2-2,TRBV4-2,NA,TGTGCCAGCAGCCGTGGCCAGGGCGACACCGGGGAGCTGTTTTTT,CASSRGQGDTGELFF
few,TRBJ2-7,TRBV2,TRBD1,TGTGCCAGCAGTGATCGACAGGGGGCTGGCGAGCAGTACTTC,CASSDRQGAGEQYF
many,TRBJ2-6,TRBV5-4,TRBD1,TGTGCCAGCAGCAAACCGGGACAGGGGGCCAACGTCCTGACTTTC,CASSKPGQGANVLTF
few,TRBJ2-7,TRBV10-3,TRBD2,TGTGCCAGCAGCACCGCCGAGCGGGGGGAGTGGTACGAGCAGTACTTC,CASSTAERGEWYEQYF
NA,TRBJ1-5,TRBV14,NA,TGTGCCAGCAAGGAACAGGCCGATCAGCCCCAGCATTTT,CASKEQADQPQHF
few,TRBJ1-2,TRBV4-3,NA,TGCGCCAGCAGCCAAGATTACGTGGGGAGCTATGGCTACACCTTC,CASSQDYVGSYGYTF
many,TRBJ1-4,TRBV27,NA,TGTGCCAGCAGTGAGACAGTGTCTCATGAAAAACTGTTTTTT,CASSETVSHEKLFF
few,TRBJ2-7,TRBV27,NA,TGTGCCAGCAGCCTGACTCGGACTACCTCCTACGAGCAGTACTTC,CASSLTRTTSYEQYF
few,TRBJ2-7,TRBV7-9,TRBD2,TGTGCCAGCAGCTTAAATGCTGGACTAGCGGGAGCCCGCTCCTACGAGCAGTACTTC,CASSLNAGLAGARSYEQYF